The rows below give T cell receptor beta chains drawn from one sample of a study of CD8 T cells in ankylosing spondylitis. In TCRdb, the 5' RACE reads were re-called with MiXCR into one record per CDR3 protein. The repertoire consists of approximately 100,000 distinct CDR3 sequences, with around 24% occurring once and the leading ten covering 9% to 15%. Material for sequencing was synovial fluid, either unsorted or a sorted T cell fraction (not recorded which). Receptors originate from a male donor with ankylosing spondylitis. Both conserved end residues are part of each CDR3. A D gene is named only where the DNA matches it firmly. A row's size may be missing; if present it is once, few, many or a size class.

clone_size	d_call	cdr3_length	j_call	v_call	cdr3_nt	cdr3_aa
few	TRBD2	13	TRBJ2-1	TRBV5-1	TGCGCCAGCAGGTCAGAGGCCGGGAGGGAGCAGTTCTTC	CASRSEAGREQFF
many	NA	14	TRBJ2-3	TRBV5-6	TGTGCCAGCAGCTTAGACCTTTCCACAGATACGCAGTATTTT	CASSLDLSTDTQYF
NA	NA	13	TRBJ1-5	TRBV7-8	TGTGCCAGCACCCCGGGGGTAGGACAGCCCCAGCATTTT	CASTPGVGQPQHF
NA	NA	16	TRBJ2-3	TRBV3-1	TGTGCCAGCAGTCCCCGCATTACTTCTTACACAGATACGCAGTATTTT	CASSPRITSYTDTQYF
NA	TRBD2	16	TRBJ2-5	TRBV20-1	TGCAGTGCTAGAGGGTCGCGCGGGAGAGTTCAGGAGACCCAGTACTTC	CSARGSRGRVQETQYF
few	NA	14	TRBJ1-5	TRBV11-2	TGTGCCAGCAGCTTAGTCGGGGTCGGGCAGCCCCAGCATTTT	CASSLVGVGQPQHF
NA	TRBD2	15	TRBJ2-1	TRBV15	TGTGCCACCAGAGTTCAATATAGCGGGAGCAATGAGCAGTTCTTC	CATRVQYSGSNEQFF
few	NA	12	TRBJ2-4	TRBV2	TGTGCCAGTACTCAAGCCAAAAACATTCAGTACTTC	CASTQAKNIQYF
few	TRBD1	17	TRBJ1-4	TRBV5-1	TGCGCCAGCAGCTTGGCCCCACAGGGGGCAGGTAATGAAAAACTGTTTTTT	CASSLAPQGAGNEKLFF
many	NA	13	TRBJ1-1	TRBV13	TGTGCCAGCATGGGGCGGGGGAAAACTGAAGCTTTCTTT	CASMGRGKTEAFF
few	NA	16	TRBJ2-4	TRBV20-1	TGCAGTGCTAGACGTTTCGTCGCGGGGCTCAAAAACATTCAGTACTTC	CSARRFVAGLKNIQYF
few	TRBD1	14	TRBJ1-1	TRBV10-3	TGTGCCATCAACAGCGGGACAGCGAACACTGAAGCTTTCTTT	CAINSGTANTEAFF
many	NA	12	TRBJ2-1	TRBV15	TGTGCCACCAGCAAGAGCGGCGATGAGCAGTTCTTC	CATSKSGDEQFF
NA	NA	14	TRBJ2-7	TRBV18	TGTGCCAGCTCACAGGGGCCATACCCCTACGAGCAGTACTTC	CASSQGPYPYEQYF
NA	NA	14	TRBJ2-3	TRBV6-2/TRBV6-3	TGTGCCAGCAGTTTCGGACTAATTGGAGATACGCAGTATTTT	CASSFGLIGDTQYF
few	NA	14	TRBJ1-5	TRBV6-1	TGTGCCAGCACGGGGACAACTACCAATCAGCCCCAGCATTTT	CASTGTTTNQPQHF
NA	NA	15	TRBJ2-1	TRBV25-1	TGTGCCAGCAGAAAACTGACGGGACCCTACAATGAGCAGTTCTTC	CASRKLTGPYNEQFF
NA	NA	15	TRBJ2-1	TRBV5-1	TGCGCCAGCAGCTTGGAGATGCGGGAAAGCGATGAGCAGTTCTTC	CASSLEMRESDEQFF
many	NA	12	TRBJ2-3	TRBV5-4	TGTGCCAGCAGCAAAACTACAGATACGCAGTATTTT	CASSKTTDTQYF
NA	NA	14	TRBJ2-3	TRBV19	TGTGCCAGTAGCTTACGCCGTTTCACAGATACGCAGTATTTT	CASSLRRFTDTQYF
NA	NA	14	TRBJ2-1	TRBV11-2	TGTGCCAGCAGCTTAGATGACAACTACAATGAGCAGTTCTTC	CASSLDDNYNEQFF
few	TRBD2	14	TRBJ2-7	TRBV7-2	TGTGCCAGCAGCTTTATAGCGGGAGGAGTCGAGCAGTACTTC	CASSFIAGGVEQYF
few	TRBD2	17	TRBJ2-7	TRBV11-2	TGTGCCAGCAGCCTAGCCCGGGCTAGCGGTACGACCTACGAGCAGTACTTC	CASSLARASGTTYEQYF
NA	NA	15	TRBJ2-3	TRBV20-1	TGCAGTGCTAGCGTCCCGGGGTACCACACAGATACGCAGTATTTT	CSASVPGYHTDTQYF
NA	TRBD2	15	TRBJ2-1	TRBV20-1	TGCAGTGCTAGAGACAGCGGGAGGATCTACAATGAGCAGTTCTTC	CSARDSGRIYNEQFF
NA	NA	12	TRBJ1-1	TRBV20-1	TGCAATCCCCGGGGGGCGGACACTGAAGCTTTCTTT	CNPRGADTEAFF
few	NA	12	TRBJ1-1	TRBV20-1	TGCAGTGCTAGAGATCCCCAAACTGAAGCTTTCTTT	CSARDPQTEAFF
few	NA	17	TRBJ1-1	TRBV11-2	TGTGCCAGCAGCTTATCTTGGAGGAATGAAAGGAACACTGAAGCTTTCTTT	CASSLSWRNERNTEAFF
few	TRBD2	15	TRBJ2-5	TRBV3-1	TGTGCCAGCAGCCAAGCGCTAGCGGGAGGAGAGACCCAGTACTTC	CASSQALAGGETQYF
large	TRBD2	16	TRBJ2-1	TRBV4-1	TGCGCCAGCAGCCAAGACCCGGCTAGCGGGAGGAATGAGCAGTTCTTC	CASSQDPASGRNEQFF
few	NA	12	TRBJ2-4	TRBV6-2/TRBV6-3	TGTGCCAGCAGTCCCTCAGGAGTCATTCAGTATTTC	CASSPSGVIQYF
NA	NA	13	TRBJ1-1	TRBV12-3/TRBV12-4	TGTGCCAGCAGTGGACAGATCTTATTGGGAGCTTTCTTT	CASSGQILLGAFF
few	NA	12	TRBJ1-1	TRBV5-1	TGCGCCAGCAAGGAGGAGAACACTGAAGCTTTCTTT	CASKEENTEAFF
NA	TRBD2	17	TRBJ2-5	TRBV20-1	TGCAGTGCTAGAGATCTGGGGGGACTAGCGGGTTGGGAGACCCAGTACTTC	CSARDLGGLAGWETQYF
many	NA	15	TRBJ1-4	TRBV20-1	TGCAGTGCTTCCCGGGACCCCGGTATTAATGAAAAACTGTTTTTT	CSASRDPGINEKLFF
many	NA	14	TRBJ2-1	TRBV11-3	TGTGCCAGCAGTCCCGGGGGCTCCTACAATGAGCAGTTCTTC	CASSPGGSYNEQFF
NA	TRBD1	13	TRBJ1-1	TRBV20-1	TGCAGTGCTCCTACAGGGGTCAACACTGAAGCTTTCTTT	CSAPTGVNTEAFF